Each of the 23 T cell receptor beta chains below was sequenced from the same sample in a study of blood T cell repertoires in COVID-19. Clones were sequenced by immunoSEQ multiplex PCR, and TCRdb holds only the in-frame ones, with some missing. The profile shows under 200,000 clones, around 87% of them singletons. The sequenced sample consisted of peripheral blood. The receptors stem from a man between 18 and 29 years old with active or convalescent COVID-19.

V and J are TRBV2 and TRBJ1-1; TRBD1 is a possible D gene (5 bases). This CDR3 region has 14 residues. V was clipped by 10 bases and J by 0 bases, with 15 bases between them. Per the germline V gene, CDR1 is SNHLY and CDR2 is FYNNEI. The CDR3 is CATPQEPMNTEAFF. The CDR3 DNA is TGTGCCACCCCACAGGAGCCCATGAACACTGAAGCTTTCTTT.

The J gene is TRBJ2-1, the V gene TRBV4-2, with 15 bases matching TRBD2. Germline V gene data show CDR1 as LGHNA and CDR2 as YNFKEQ. With V trimmed by 2 bases and J by 10 bases, 6 bases remained unmatched. The CDR3 sequence is 16 residues long. CDR3 coding DNA: TGTGCCAGCAGCCAAACGGGACTAGCGGGGGGCCGAGAGCAGTTCTTC. Translating gives CASSQTGLAGGREQFF.

This clone was recorded once. The chain links TRBV3-1 (or the pseudogene TRBV3-2) to TRBJ1-4, with 8 bases that match TRBD1. Germline V CDR1 and CDR2: LGHDT, YNNKEL (reference sequence). CDR3 size: 16 residues. The junction had 3 bases not matched to a gene; V was cut back by 0 bases and J by 3 bases. The CDR3: CASSQDRGQANEKLFF. The CDR3 nucleotides are TGTGCCAGCAGCCAAGATCGGGGACAGGCTAATGAAAAACTGTTTTTT.

This sequence joins TRBV2 and TRBJ1-6; tentatively, D is TRBD1 (6 bases). This CDR3 comprises 17 residues. Trimming left V 7 bases short and J 3 bases short, with 19 bases between. Per the germline V gene, CDR1 is SNHLY and CDR2 is FYNNEI. The CDR3 is CASTDSTGRHYNSPLHF. The CDR3 coding sequence is TGTGCCAGCACCGACTCGACAGGCCGCCACTATAATTCACCCCTCCACTTT. Full variable domain (outside the CDR3, taken from reference TRBV2 and TRBJ1-6): EPEVTQTPSHQVTQMGQEVILRCVPISNHLYFYWYRQILGQKVEFLVSFYNNEISEKSEIFDDQFSVERPDGSNFTLKIRSTKLEDSAMYFCASTDSTGRHYNSPLHFGNGTRLTVT.

This chain joins TRBV5-4 and TRBJ2-5, with D perhaps matching TRBD2 (6 bases). The germline V gene encodes CDR1 SGHNT and CDR2 YYREEE (reference sequence). V lost 4 bases and J 0 bases, leaving 13 bases between the germline ends. This CDR3 has 15 amino acids. CDR3 sequence (DNA): TGTGCCAGCAGCCCAAGTCCGGGGGACCAAGAGACCCAGTACTTC. Its protein is CASSPSPGDQETQYF.

The chain has TRBV4-1 and TRBJ2-2; perhaps TRBD2 as D (6 bases). The CDR3 length is 16 residues. Germline V CDR1 and CDR2: MGHRA, YSYEKL. V was trimmed by 1 base and J by 4 bases, leaving 13 bases between them. CDR3 sequence reads: CASSQGALGSTGELFF. As DNA, the CDR3 is TGCGCCAGCAGCCAAGGCGCCCTCGGGAGCACCGGGGAGCTGTTTTTT.

CDR3 loop: CASSLWAEIYEQYF. CDR3 DNA sequence: TGTGCCAGCAGTTTATGGGCAGAAATCTACGAGCAGTACTTC. V and J are TRBV28 and TRBJ2-7; D is undetermined. This CDR3 is built from 14 residues. CDR1 and CDR2 from the germline V gene are MDHEN and SYDVKM. With 0 bases removed from V and 3 bases from J, the gap between germline ends came to 9 bases. The whole variable domain, filled in from reference TRBV28 and TRBJ2-7, reads DVKVTQSSRYLVKRTGEKVFLECVQDMDHENMFWYRQDPGLGLRLIYFSYDVKMKEKGDIPEGYSVSREKKERFSLILESASTNQTSMYLCASSLWAEIYEQYFGPGTRLTVT.

The rearrangement links TRBV11-2 to TRBJ2-2, with TRBD1 matching 7 bases. Germline V gene sequence: CDR1 SGHAT, CDR2 FQNNGV. The CDR3 totals 14 residues. Losses at the gene ends were 7 bases for V and 6 bases for J; bases not matched to a gene: 8. The CDR3 sequence is CASIGTANAGELFF. The CDR3, as DNA: TGTGCCAGCATCGGGACAGCTAATGCCGGGGAGCTGTTTTTT.

This rearrangement joins TRBV19 to TRBJ2-7; 8 bases are shared with TRBD1. Germline V gene lookup returns CDR1 LNHDA and CDR2 SQIVND (reference sequence). V was pared by 9 bases and J by 2 bases, with 9 bases of the junction left unmatched. This CDR3 spans 14 amino acids. In DNA form, the CDR3 reads TGTGCCAGCAGCTCCGGGACAGGTCCCTACGAGCAGTACTTC. Its translation: CASSSGTGPYEQYF.

The V and J genes are TRBV18 and TRBJ2-1, with a possible D match to TRBD2 (7 bases). The CDR3 contains 14 residues. V was shortened by 3 bases and J by 9 bases, with 15 bases between the two germline ends. The germline gives CDR1 KGHSH, CDR2 LQKENI. The CDR3 DNA sequence: TGTGCCAGCTCACCGGCGGCGGGGGCGGGTGAGCAGTTCTTC. Translation: CASSPAAGAGEQFF.

The chain recombines TRBV7-2 with TRBJ2-7; 7 positions agree with TRBD1. The CDR3 extends over 14 amino acids. Losses at the gene ends were 5 bases for V and 9 bases for J; bases not matched to a gene: 13. Looked up from germline, CDR1 is SGHTA and CDR2 is FQGNSA. CDR3 protein: CASSPRQGAGRQYV. The CDR3 DNA reads as TGTGCCAGCAGCCCACGACAGGGAGCCGGGCGGCAGTACGTC.

The chain links TRBV14 to TRBJ1-6, with TRBD1 as a possible D gene (5 bases). Germline values: CDR1 SGHDN, CDR2 FVKESK. CDR3 length: 16 residues. Trimming removed 0 bases from V and 7 bases from J, with 13 bases in between. CDR3 amino acids: CASSQDGTLRNSPLHF. Written as DNA, the CDR3 is TGTGCCAGCAGCCAAGATGGGACTTTACGGAATTCACCCCTCCACTTT.

V is TRBV5-5 and J is TRBJ2-1; 9 bases are shared with TRBD2. This CDR3 spans 16 amino acids. The V gene end was trimmed by 2 bases and the J gene end by 4 bases; junction bases not matched to a gene: 7. Per germline, CDR1 SGHKS and CDR2 YYEKEE (reference sequence). CDR3 DNA: TGTGCCAGCAGCTTTGCGCGACTAGCGGAGTACAATGAGCAGTTCTTC. This translates into CASSFARLAEYNEQFF.

The V and J genes are TRBV29-1 and TRBJ2-3; possible D gene TRBD2, 6 bases. The CDR3 covers 15 residues. Trimming shortened V by 5 bases and J by 2 bases, and 17 bases separated the two germline ends. Germline CDR1 reads SQVTM; CDR2 reads ANQGSEA. The CDR3 bases are TGCAGCGTTAATTCGGCTAGCGCAGACACAGATACGCAGTATTTT. Translated: CSVNSASADTDTQYF.

This clone was found once. The chain links TRBV11-3 to TRBJ1-1; unclear D gene. V lost 5 bases and J lost 1, with 14 bases in between. The CDR3 is 15 residues long. The germline V gene has CDR1 SGHNT and CDR2 YENEEA. Here the CDR3 reads CASSLGLGTNTEAFF. CDR3 coding DNA: TGTGCCAGCAGCCTGGGCCTGGGTACGAACACTGAAGCTTTCTTT.

V and J are TRBV4-1 and TRBJ2-1, with 12 bases lining up with TRBD1. V gave up 4 bases and J gave up 9 bases; unmatched junction bases: 7. This CDR3 is built from 15 residues. Germline V CDR1 and CDR2: MGHRA, YSYEKL. Here the CDR3 reads CASSLSGQGASEQFF. The CDR3 region has the DNA TGCGCCAGCAGCCTCTCGGGACAGGGGGCGAGTGAGCAGTTCTTC.

The chain has TRBV4-1 and TRBJ2-7, with a tentative D call TRBD2 (6 bases). The length of the CDR3 is 15 residues. Deletions cut 2 bases from V and 5 bases from J, with 16 bases between. The germline V gene has CDR1 MGHRA and CDR2 YSYEKL. In nucleotides, the CDR3 is TGCGCCAGCAGCCAACAGCGCGCTAGCGTAGACGAGCAGTACTTC. It encodes CASSQQRASVDEQYF.

The chain has TRBV12-5 and TRBJ2-3; perhaps TRBD2 as D (6 bases). The ends were cut back, 7 bases at V and 4 bases at J, with 18 bases in the middle. This CDR3 has 15 amino acids. Germline V gene data show CDR1 as LGHNT and CDR2 as FRNRAP. CDR3 nucleotide sequence: TGTGCTAGTGCCCGCGGGGCAGGGAGTTCAGATACGCAGTATTTT. Amino acids: CASARGAGSSDTQYF.

The chain joins TRBV14 to TRBJ2-1; 9 bases match TRBD2. CDR3 length: 19 amino acids. The germline V gene encodes CDR1 SGHDN and CDR2 FVKESK. V lost 0 bases and J lost 3; bases outside the gene matches: 12. Written as DNA, the CDR3 is TGTGCCAGCAGCCAAGAGTGGGTTATCTCAGCGGGGGGCTACAATGAGCAGTTCTTC. The encoded protein is CASSQEWVISAGGYNEQFF. The whole variable domain, remainder taken from reference TRBV14 and TRBJ2-1, is EAGVTQFPSHSVIEKGQTVTLRCDPISGHDNLYWYRRVMGKEIKFLLHFVKESKQDESGMPNNRFLAERTGGTYSTLKVQPAELEDSGVYFCASSQEWVISAGGYNEQFFGPGTRLTVL.

The CDR3 here is CSTRTSDSYNEQFF. The CDR3, as DNA: TGCAGCACTAGGACCAGCGATTCCTACAATGAGCAGTTCTTC. J is TRBJ2-1 and V is TRBV29-1; tentatively, D is TRBD2 (5 bases). CDR1 is SQVTM and CDR2 is ANQGSEA in the germline V gene. V lost 8 bases to trimming and J lost 1 base, with 15 bases between them. CDR3 length equals 14 residues.

V gene TRBV2 combines with J gene TRBJ2-2; D is perhaps TRBD2 (6 bases). CDR3 length: 12 amino acids. CDR1 is SNHLY and CDR2 is FYNNEI in the germline V gene. Between the trimmed V and J ends, which lost 7 bases and 7 bases, there was a span of 10 bases. The DNA for the CDR3 is TGTGCCAGCACGACTAGACGCGGGGAGCTGTTTTTT. The encoded protein is CASTTRRGELFF.

CDR3 region: CASSLESSGFYEQYF. In nucleotides, the CDR3 is TGCGCCAGCAGCTTGGAGTCTAGCGGGTTCTACGAGCAGTACTTC. This chain uses TRBV5-1 with TRBJ2-7; 8 nucleotides align to TRBD2. CDR1 and CDR2 from the germline V gene are SGHRS and YFSETQ. This CDR3 spans 15 amino acids. V lost 0 bases and J lost 3; bases outside the gene matches: 5.

This chain uses TRBV28 with TRBJ1-2; unclear D gene. Germline lookup yields CDR1 MDHEN and CDR2 SYDVKM. V was clipped by 5 bases and J by 0 bases, with 13 bases between them. The CDR3 has 15 residues. The CDR3 coding sequence is TGTGCCAGCAGTCCTACGGGTGGATCTAACTATGGCTACACCTTC. Translation: CASSPTGGSNYGYTF.